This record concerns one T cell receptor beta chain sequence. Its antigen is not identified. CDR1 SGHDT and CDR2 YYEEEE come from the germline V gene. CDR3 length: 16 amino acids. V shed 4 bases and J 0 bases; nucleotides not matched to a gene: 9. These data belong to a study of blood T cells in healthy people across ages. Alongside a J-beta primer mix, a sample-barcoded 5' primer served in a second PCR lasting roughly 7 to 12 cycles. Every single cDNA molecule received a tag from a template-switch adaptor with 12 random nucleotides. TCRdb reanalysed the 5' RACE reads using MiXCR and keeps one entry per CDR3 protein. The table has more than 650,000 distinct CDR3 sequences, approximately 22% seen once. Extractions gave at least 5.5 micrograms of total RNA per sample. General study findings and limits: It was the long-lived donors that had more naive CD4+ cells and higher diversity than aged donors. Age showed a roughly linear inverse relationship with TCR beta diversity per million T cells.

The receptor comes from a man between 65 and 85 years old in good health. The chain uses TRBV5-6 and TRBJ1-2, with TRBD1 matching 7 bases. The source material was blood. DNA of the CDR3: TGTGCCAGCAGCCGGAGGACAGGCCTCTCTAACTATGGCTACACCTTC. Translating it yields CASSRRTGLSNYGYTF.